This T cell receptor beta chain stems from a study of graft-versus-host responses after intestinal transplantation. Looking at the study overall: Induction with anti-thymocyte globulin, then tacrolimus and steroids for around three years, was given to all recipients.

There are 16 residues in the CDR3. Germline loops: CDR1 SGHAT, CDR2 FQNNGV. With regard to this clone: Its antigen is undetermined.

Only in-frame clones appear in the TCRdb table, and some are missing; sequencing was by immunoSEQ multiplex PCR. This table has 90,000 to 120,000 clones, roughly 87% appearing once. This TCR was sampled from a human donor who was the organ donor for an intestinal transplant. The rearrangement uses TRBV11-2 and TRBJ2-5; D may be TRBD1 (5 bases). The J call may be incorrect, as the DNA end agrees better with TRBJ2-7. Sample: unstimulated CD4+ T cells sorted from spleen or lymph node cells, taken before transplant. CDR3 loop: CASSLVVWGLNYEQYF. The CDR3 bases are TGTGCCAGCAGCTTAGTCGTCTGGGGCCTCAACTACGAGCAGTACTTC.